This entry lists 10 T cell receptor beta chains sequenced from one sample in a study of blood T cell repertoires in COVID-19. The repertoire was sequenced with immunoSEQ multiplex PCR; TCRdb's copy has only in-frame clones and lacks some. The data contain around 250,000 clones, 80% to 90% of them singletons. Sequenced: peripheral blood. The receptors shown here come from a man aged 35-49 years with active or convalescent COVID-19.

The chain has TRBV14 and TRBJ2-3; perhaps TRBD1 as D (5 bases). Trimming removed 5 bases at V and 2 bases at J, with 11 bases between. The CDR3 is 14 residues long. The germline CDR1 and CDR2 sequences are SGHDN and FVKESK. DNA for the CDR3: TGTGCCAGCAGCACTCGACAGTTCACAGATACGCAGTATTTT. It translates to CASSTRQFTDTQYF.

The J gene is TRBJ1-4, the V gene TRBV27, with D perhaps matching TRBD1 (5 bases). The V end lost 5 bases, the J end lost 5 bases, and 12 bases lay between the germline ends. Germline V gene sequence: CDR1 MNHEY, CDR2 SMNVEV (reference sequence). The CDR3 totals 14 residues. This chain's CDR3 is CASSPGLMNEKLFF. DNA for the CDR3: TGTGCCAGCAGTCCGGGACTGATGAATGAAAAACTGTTTTTT.

The chain uses TRBV6-1 and TRBJ2-7, with TRBD1 matching over 8 bases. V gave up 3 bases and J gave up 2 bases; unmatched junction bases: 9. CDR1 is MNHNS, CDR2 SASEGT, per germline. CDR3 length: 16 residues. The CDR3 protein is CASSDLGQGRAYEQYF. In DNA form, the CDR3 reads TGTGCCAGCAGTGATCTCGGACAGGGAAGGGCCTACGAGCAGTACTTC.

This chain uses TRBV7-2 with TRBJ2-1; D is unclear. Germline values: CDR1 SGHTA, CDR2 FQGNSA. This CDR3 comprises 13 residues. V lost 2 bases and J lost 4, with 6 bases in between. This CDR3 reads CASSLNAYNEQFF. The CDR3 region has the DNA TGTGCCAGCAGCTTAAACGCGTACAATGAGCAGTTCTTC.

V and J are TRBV5-1 and TRBJ2-1, with D perhaps TRBD2 (6 bases). The V gene's germline CDR1 is SGHRS and CDR2 YFSETQ. Between the trimmed V and J ends, which lost 4 bases and 6 bases, there was a span of 11 bases. The CDR3 is made up of 13 amino acids. Here the CDR3 DNA reads TGCGCCAGCAGCGAGATAGCGGTCAATGAGCAGTTCTTC. Residues: CASSEIAVNEQFF.

CDR3 residues: CASSLGQPREKLFF. The CDR3 nucleotides are TGCGCCAGCAGCTTGGGGCAGCCGAGGGAAAAACTGTTTTTT. The rearrangement uses TRBV5-1 and TRBJ1-4; D is undetermined. The germline CDR1 and CDR2 sequences are SGHRS and YFSETQ. The germline V and J ends were trimmed by 0 bases and 8 bases, with 11 bases remaining between them. This CDR3 has 14 amino acids.

This chain connects TRBV27 to TRBJ2-2; D may be TRBD1 (6 bases). From germline, CDR1 is MNHEY and CDR2 SMNVEV (reference sequence). The V end was cut by 6 bases, the J end by 4 bases, with 12 bases between. This CDR3 is 14 amino acids long. This chain's CDR3 is CASRVQGTTGELFF. Written as DNA, the CDR3 is TGTGCCAGCAGAGTGCAGGGGACCACCGGGGAGCTGTTTTTT.

The chain joins TRBV28 to TRBJ1-5; D gene uncertain. Germline V gene sequence: CDR1 MDHEN, CDR2 SYDVKM. V was clipped by 8 bases and J by 2 bases, with 10 bases between them. The CDR3 is made up of 13 amino acids. Here the CDR3 reads CASSIQRNQPQHF. As DNA, the CDR3 is TGTGCCAGCTCAATACAGCGCAATCAGCCCCAGCATTTT.

The chain employs TRBV23-1 and TRBJ2-7; 7 positions match TRBD1. TRBV23-1 carries the ORF label, with uncertain function. The ends lost 4 bases at V and 4 bases at J; junction bases unmatched: 7. The CDR3 totals 14 residues. This chain's CDR3 is CASSPGTAIYEQYF. The CDR3 DNA reads TGCGCCAGCAGTCCCGGGACAGCGATTTACGAGCAGTACTTC.

This chain joins TRBV4-1 and TRBJ1-1; a weak D match, TRBD1 (6 bases). Germline V CDR1 and CDR2: MGHRA, YSYEKL. Trimming left V 1 base short and J 2 bases short, with 11 bases between. The CDR3 consists of 15 residues. As DNA, the CDR3 is TGCGCCAGCAGCCAAGGGCCAGGGGTAAACACTGAAGCTTTCTTT. Protein product: CASSQGPGVNTEAFF.